This TCR beta chain was profiled in a study of T cell responses to AZD1222 COVID-19 vaccine (dated by TCRdb to about 2021). For the wider study: TCR sequencing covered 230 to 250 trial participants: 200 to 220 given two doses of AZD1222 and 26 given two doses of MenACWY control vaccine. Enrollment into the trials was organized by age into subgroups of 18-55, 56-69 and 70-plus years, and those subgroups contained about 160, 30 and 59 TCR-sequenced participants, respectively. Study-wide findings and limitations: Conclusions about previously exposed vaccinees are limited because only six or seven AZD1222 recipients were SARS-CoV-2 seropositive at baseline. The whole spike protein was spanned by vaccine-associated CD4 TCRs, and dominant responses were seen in regions 160-218 and 743-854. Spike-specific TCR breadth and depth rose significantly after two AZD1222 doses compared with day 0 and with MenACWY recipients. Most participants were white British and females outnumbered males, and the authors suggested that clonal diversity may have been underestimated. In the small 56-69-year group, the increase in depth fell short of significance, most likely because of low power. Reportedly, close to half of the unique spike-specific TCRs recognized epitopes lying outside the regions that are mutated in the B.1.351 and B.1.1.7 variants. No day 14 peak-response samples were available, so repertoires were characterized only after the peak T cell response.

The CDR3 regions of human TCRbeta chains were subjected to immunosequencing. The authors' pipeline ran thus. TCRs in the repertoires were matched against a reference library of SARS-CoV-2-specific TCRs that had been generated with the MIRA antigen-specificity platform. Breadth meant the fraction of unique TCRs that were SARS-CoV-2-associated, whereas depth meant the fraction of total T cells that were SARS-CoV-2-associated. Each spike-specific TCR was assigned to its reactive spike region and to a CD4 or CD8 class using the MIRA data. Log10-transformed breadth and depth values were compared by one-way ANOVA with Sidak's multiple comparisons tests. Held by TCRdb, this immuneACCESS table contains in-frame sequences only and omits some clones. Under half of the omission traces to an unresolved V gene where checked; the cause of the rest is unknown. For V, J and clone size, that table is used; D and trimming come from the DNA. Across this sample there are approximately 45,000 clones, with 85% to 90% seen only once. The biggest ten clones account for 1.1% of the sample.

The germline V gene yields SGHRS for CDR1 and YFSETQ for CDR2. V loses 4 bases at its end and J loses 7 bases; junction bases beyond the gene matches: 7. From the cysteine up to the phenylalanine, the CDR3 has a length of 14 residues. This entry keeps only the CDR3 DNA: 42 bases, framed from base 1. What this sample's time point label stands for: about 28 days (+/-7) after the second vaccine dose. Because spike-specific TCR depth and breadth did not differ between the two schedules, AZD1222 recipients who got a second dose at roughly 4 weeks were pooled with those who got a second dose at roughly 12 weeks. The vaccinee samples were drawn from two UK trials, COV001 and COV002, one of which was a single-blind randomized controlled phase 2/3 trial testing AZD1222 (ChAdOx1 nCoV-19) in healthy adults. For TCRbeta chain sequencing, PBMC samples were collected from trial participants at day 0 and at day 28 after the second dose.

Comment on this clone: Its antigen is unknown. One base away there is no much larger clone; base qualities are not given.

Recombination joined TRBV5-1 with TRBJ1-4; TRBD1 lines up with 7 middle nucleotides. The source material was peripheral blood, sampled 28 days after the second AZD1222 dose. This clonotype originated in an adult who received the AZD1222 COVID-19 vaccine. The CDR3: CASSGGQLAEKLFF. The sequenced DNA: TGCGCCAGCAGCGGGGGACAGTTAGCTGAAAAACTGTTTTTT.